This T cell receptor (beta chain) came from a study of blood T cell repertoires in COVID-19. Study overall: Acute and convalescent COVID-19 samples came from the United States, Italy and Spain. T cells, B-cell-depleted T cells, or PBMCs provided the cDNA or gDNA that served as material.

As handled by the study authors: Estimation of nucleated cell counts relied on the amplification of reference gene primers. Clones were sequenced by immunoSEQ multiplex PCR, and TCRdb holds only the in-frame ones, with some missing. That table furnishes V, J and clone size, whereas the DNA furnished D and trimming. The table includes roughly 110,000 clones, 88% detected once. The CDR3 covers 12 residues. The ends were cut back, 1 base at V and 4 bases at J, with 7 bases in the middle. Germline V gives CDR1 GTSNPN, CDR2 SVGIG (reference sequence). The chain carries TRBV30 and TRBJ1-2; D is ambiguous. The sample consisted of peripheral blood. This sequence originates from a man aged 50 to 60 with active or convalescent COVID-19. The CDR3 protein is CAWSGQFYGYTF. The CDR3 nucleotides read TGTGCCTGGAGTGGGCAGTTCTATGGCTACACCTTC.